This T cell receptor (beta chain) was observed in a study of blood T cell repertoires in COVID-19. Everyone who took part was roughly 18 to 95 years old, and they came from about 23 US areas. Libraries were prepared by immunoSEQ multiplex PCR; TCRdb keeps only in-frame clonotypes and omits some of them. The sample has some 290,000 clones; around 90% are singletons. This TCR came from a woman between 40 and 50 years old with acute COVID-19. Sample: PBMCs or T cells enriched from blood (not recorded which).

The CDR3 reads CASSYQTGLPNQPQHF. The CDR3 DNA sequence: TGTGCCAGCAGTTACCAGACAGGGCTTCCGAATCAGCCCCAGCATTTT. The rearrangement links TRBV6-2 or TRBV6-3 to TRBJ1-5, with 7 positions matching TRBD1. Trimming cost V 2 bases and J 4 bases; bases outside gene matches: 8. Per germline, CDR1 MNHEY and CDR2 SVGEGT. CDR3 length: 16 amino acids.